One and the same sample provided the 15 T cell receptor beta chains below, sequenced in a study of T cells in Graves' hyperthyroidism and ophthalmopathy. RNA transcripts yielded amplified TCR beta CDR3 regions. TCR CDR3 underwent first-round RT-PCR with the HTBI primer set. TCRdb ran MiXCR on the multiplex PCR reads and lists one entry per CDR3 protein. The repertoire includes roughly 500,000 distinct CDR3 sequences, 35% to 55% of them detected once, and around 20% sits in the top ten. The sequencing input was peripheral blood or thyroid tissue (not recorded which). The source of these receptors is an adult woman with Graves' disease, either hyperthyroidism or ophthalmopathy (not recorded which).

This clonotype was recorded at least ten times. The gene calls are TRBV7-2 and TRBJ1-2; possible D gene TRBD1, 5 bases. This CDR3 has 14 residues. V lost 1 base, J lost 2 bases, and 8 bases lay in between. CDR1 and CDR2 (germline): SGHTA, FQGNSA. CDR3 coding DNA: TGTGCCAGCAGCTTAGGGGGGGTCAACTATGGCTACACCTTC. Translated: CASSLGGVNYGYTF.

CDR3 residues: CATDRVAGRGNQPQHF. The CDR3 DNA follows: TGTGCCACCGACAGAGTCGCGGGACGGGGGAATCAGCCCCAGCATTTT. The chain recombines TRBV15 with TRBJ1-5; tentative D call: TRBD1 (5 bases). The V gene lost 8 bases and the J gene lost 4 bases, with 21 bases spanning the gap. The length of the CDR3 is 16 residues. The V gene's germline CDR1 is LNHNV and CDR2 YYDKDF (reference sequence).

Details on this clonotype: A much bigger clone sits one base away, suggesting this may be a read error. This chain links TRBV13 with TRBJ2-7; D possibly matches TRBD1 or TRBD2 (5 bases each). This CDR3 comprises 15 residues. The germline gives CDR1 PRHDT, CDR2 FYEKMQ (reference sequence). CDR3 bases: TGTGCCAGCAGGGTGGGGGTTTTGGCAGGGCACGAGCACTACTTC. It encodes CASRVGVLAGHEHYF.

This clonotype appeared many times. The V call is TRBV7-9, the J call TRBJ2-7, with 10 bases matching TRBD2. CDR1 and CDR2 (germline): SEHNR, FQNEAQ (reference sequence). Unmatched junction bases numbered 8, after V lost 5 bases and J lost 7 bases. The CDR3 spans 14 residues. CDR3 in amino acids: CASSPAGGPGEQYF. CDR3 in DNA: TGTGCCAGCAGCCCAGCGGGAGGGCCTGGAGAGCAGTACTTC.

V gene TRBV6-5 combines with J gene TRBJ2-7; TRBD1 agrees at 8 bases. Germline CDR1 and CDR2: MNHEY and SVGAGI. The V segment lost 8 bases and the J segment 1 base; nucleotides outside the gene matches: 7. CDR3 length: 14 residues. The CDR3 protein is CASWDRDRSYEQYF. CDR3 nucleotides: TGTGCCAGCTGGGACCGGGACAGGTCCTACGAGCAGTACTTC.

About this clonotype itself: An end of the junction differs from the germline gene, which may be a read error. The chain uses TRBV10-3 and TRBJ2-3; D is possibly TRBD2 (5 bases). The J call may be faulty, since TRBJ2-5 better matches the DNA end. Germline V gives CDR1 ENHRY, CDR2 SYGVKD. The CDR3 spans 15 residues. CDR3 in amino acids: CATSEGAVEQETQYF. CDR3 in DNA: TGTGCCACCAGTGAGGGTGCGGTTGAACAAGAGACCCAGTACTTC.

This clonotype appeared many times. CDR3 nucleotide sequence: TGTGCCAGCGCTTTGACAGGGGATAATTCACCCCTCCACTTT. Its protein is CASALTGDNSPLHF. The V call is TRBV13, the J call TRBJ1-6, with 8 bases identical to TRBD1. The germline CDR1 and CDR2 sequences are PRHDT and FYEKMQ (reference sequence). CDR3 length: 14 residues. The junction had 5 bases not matched to a gene; V was cut back by 8 bases and J by 5 bases.

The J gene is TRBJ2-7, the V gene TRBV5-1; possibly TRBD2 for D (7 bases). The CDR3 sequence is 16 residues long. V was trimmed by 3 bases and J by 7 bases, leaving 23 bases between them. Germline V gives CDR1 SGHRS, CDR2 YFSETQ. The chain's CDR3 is CASSWRGGGGSGEQYF. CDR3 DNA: TGCGCCAGCAGCTGGAGGGGGGGGGGGGGGAGCGGTGAGCAGTACTTC.

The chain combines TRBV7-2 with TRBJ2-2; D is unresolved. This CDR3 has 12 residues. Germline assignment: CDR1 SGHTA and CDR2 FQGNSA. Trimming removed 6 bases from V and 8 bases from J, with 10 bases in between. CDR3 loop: CASRPFAGELFF. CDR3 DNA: TGTGCCAGCAGGCCATTCGCAGGGGAGCTGTTTTTT.

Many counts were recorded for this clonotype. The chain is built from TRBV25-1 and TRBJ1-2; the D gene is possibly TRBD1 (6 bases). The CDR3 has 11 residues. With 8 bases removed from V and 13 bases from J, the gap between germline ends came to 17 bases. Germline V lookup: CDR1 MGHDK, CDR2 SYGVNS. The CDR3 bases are TGTGCCAGCCAAACACAGGGTACTGTCACCTTC. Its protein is CASQTQGTVTF.

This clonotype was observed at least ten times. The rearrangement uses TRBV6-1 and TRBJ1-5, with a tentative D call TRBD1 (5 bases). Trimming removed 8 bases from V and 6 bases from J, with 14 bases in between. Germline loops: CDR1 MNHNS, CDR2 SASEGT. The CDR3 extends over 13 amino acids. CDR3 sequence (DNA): TGTGCCAGCCTCAAGCAGGGAAGTCAGCCCCAGCATTTT. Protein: CASLKQGSQPQHF.

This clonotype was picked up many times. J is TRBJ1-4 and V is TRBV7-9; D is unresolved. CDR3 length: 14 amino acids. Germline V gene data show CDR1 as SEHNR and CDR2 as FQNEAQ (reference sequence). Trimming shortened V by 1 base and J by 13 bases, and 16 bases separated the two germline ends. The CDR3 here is CASSLDSSMVRLFF. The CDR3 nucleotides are TGTGCCAGCAGCTTAGATTCCTCCATGGTCAGACTGTTTTTT. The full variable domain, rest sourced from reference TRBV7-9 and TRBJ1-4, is DTGVSQNPRHKITKRGQNVTFRCDPISEHNRLYWYRQTLGQGPEFLTYFQNEAQLEKSRLLSDRFSAERPKGSFSTLEIQRTEQGDSAMYLCASSLDSSMVRLFFGSGTQLSVL.

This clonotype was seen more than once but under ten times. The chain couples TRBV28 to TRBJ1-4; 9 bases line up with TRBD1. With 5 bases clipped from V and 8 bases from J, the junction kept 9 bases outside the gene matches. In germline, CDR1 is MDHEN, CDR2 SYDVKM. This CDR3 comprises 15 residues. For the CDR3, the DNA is TGTGCCAGCAGTCCAGGGACAGGGACAAGAGAAAAACTGTTTTTT. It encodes CASSPGTGTREKLFF. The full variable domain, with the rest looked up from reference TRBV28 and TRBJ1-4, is DVKVTQSSRYLVKRTGEKVFLECVQDMDHENMFWYRQDPGLGLRLIYFSYDVKMKEKGDIPEGYSVSREKKERFSLILESASTNQTSMYLCASSPGTGTREKLFFGSGTQLSVL.

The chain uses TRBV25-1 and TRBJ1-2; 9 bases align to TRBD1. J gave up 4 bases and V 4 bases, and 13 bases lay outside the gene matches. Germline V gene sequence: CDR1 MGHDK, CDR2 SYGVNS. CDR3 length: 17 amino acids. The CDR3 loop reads CASSAFGQGFGIYGYTF. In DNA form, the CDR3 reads TGTGCCAGCAGTGCTTTCGGACAGGGGTTTGGAATCTATGGCTACACCTTC.

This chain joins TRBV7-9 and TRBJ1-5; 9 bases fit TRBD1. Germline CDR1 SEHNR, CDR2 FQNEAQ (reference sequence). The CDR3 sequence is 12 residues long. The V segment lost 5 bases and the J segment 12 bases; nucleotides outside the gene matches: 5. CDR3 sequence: CASSPTGGLQHF. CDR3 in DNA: TGTGCCAGCAGCCCGACAGGGGGTCTCCAGCATTTT.